The clone carrying this T cell receptor (beta chain) rates as medium-sized. Its specificity is not known. This entry is derived from a study of cytomegalovirus exposure and HLA in healthy donors. The PCR employed 60 Vbeta primers together with 13 Jbeta primers. The method was immunoSEQ multiplex PCR; TCRdb's version includes in-frame clones alone and lacks a portion of them. The table lists 90,000 to 120,000 clones, about 79% of them singletons, with roughly 2.7% in the top ten. The CDR3 contains 15 residues. From germline, CDR1 is SNHLY and CDR2 FYNNEI. The V gene lost 3 bases and the J gene lost 2 bases, with 10 bases spanning the gap. Points from the study as a whole: An analysis done earlier found most TCR beta V segments productive about 90% or about 30% of the time. In vitro confirmation showed a few CMV-associated chains to be CMV antigen specific. Accounts indicate the classifier identified cytomegalovirus status with strong specificity and sensitivity. Later analysis indicated greater clonal expansion among HLA-associated TCR beta chains than among equally common other chains.

The TCR sequence derives from a man between 45 and 60 years old in good health and CMV-seropositive. The chain uses TRBV2 and TRBJ1-4; D may be TRBD1 (6 bases). Input material: PBMCs. The chain's CDR3 is CASSDVGATNEKLFF. The CDR3 nucleotides read TGTGCCAGCAGTGATGTGGGGGCGACTAATGAAAAACTGTTTTTT. Looking up the rest from reference TRBV2 and TRBJ1-4 gives the full variable domain: EPEVTQTPSHQVTQMGQEVILRCVPISNHLYFYWYRQILGQKVEFLVSFYNNEISEKSEIFDDQFSVERPDGSNFTLKIRSTKLEDSAMYFCASSDVGATNEKLFFGSGTQLSVL.